This TCR beta chain was profiled in a study of T cells in Graves' hyperthyroidism and ophthalmopathy. Regions amplified from RNA transcripts were the TCR beta CDR3 regions. In the first-round RT-PCR of the TCR CDR3, the HTBI primer set was used. Each CDR3 protein is one row after TCRdb ran MiXCR on the multiplex PCR reads. The sample consists of approximately 690,000 distinct CDR3 sequences, approximately 15% of them appearing once. Per the germline V gene, CDR1 is KGHSH and CDR2 is LQKENI. The CDR3 is made up of 14 amino acids. The V gene lost 3 bases and the J gene lost 13 bases, with 21 bases spanning the gap. There are many counts of this clonotype. Duration under 3 months, a NOSPECS grade of at least 4, and a Clinical Activity Score of at least 3 characterized the ophthalmopathy patients.

This sequence originates from a woman between 45 and 65 years old with Graves' ophthalmopathy. Sample: blood. The chain is built from TRBV18 and TRBJ1-1; D is unresolved. DNA for the CDR3: TGTGCCAGCTCACCGTCACCCGGGCCCATCGCTGTTTTCTTT. Translation gives CASSPSPGPIAVFF.